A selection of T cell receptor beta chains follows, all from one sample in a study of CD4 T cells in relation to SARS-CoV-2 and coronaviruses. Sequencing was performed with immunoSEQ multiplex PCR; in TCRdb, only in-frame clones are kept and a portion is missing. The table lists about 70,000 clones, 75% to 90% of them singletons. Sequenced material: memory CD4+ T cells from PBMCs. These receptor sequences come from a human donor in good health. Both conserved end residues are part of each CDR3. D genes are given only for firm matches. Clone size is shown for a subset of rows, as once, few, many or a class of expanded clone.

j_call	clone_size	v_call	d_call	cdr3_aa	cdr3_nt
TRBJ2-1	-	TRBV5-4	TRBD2	CASSAAAGLGSYNEQFF	TGTGCCAGCAGCGCCGCCGCGGGACTAGGGTCCTACAATGAGCAGTTCTTC
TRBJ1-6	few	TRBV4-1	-	CASSSAGGLNSPLHF	TGCGCCAGCAGCTCTGCCGGCGGCCTTAATTCACCCCTCCACTTT
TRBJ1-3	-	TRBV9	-	CASSPGSVSGNTIYF	TGTGCCAGCAGTCCGGGTAGCGTGTCTGGAAACACCATATATTTT
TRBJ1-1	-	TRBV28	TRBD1	CASAGGGSNTEAFF	TGTGCCAGCGCAGGGGGGGGGTCAAACACTGAAGCTTTCTTT
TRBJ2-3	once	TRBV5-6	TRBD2	CASSLALAGGSADTQYF	TGTGCCAGCAGCTTGGCCCTAGCGGGAGGGTCGGCAGATACGCAGTATTTT
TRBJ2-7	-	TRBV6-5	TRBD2	CASSYSGLAPGREQYF	TGTGCCAGCAGTTACTCCGGACTAGCGCCCGGCCGCGAGCAGTACTTC
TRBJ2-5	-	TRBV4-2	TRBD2	CASSQDPRLAGGSQYF	TGTGCCAGCAGCCAAGATCCCCGACTAGCGGGAGGGTCCCAGTACTTC
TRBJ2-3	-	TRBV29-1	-	CSVEASADTQYF	TGCAGCGTTGAGGCATCCGCAGATACGCAGTATTTT
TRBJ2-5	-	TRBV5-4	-	CASSLAETQYF	TGTGCCAGCAGCTTGGCGGAGACCCAGTACTTC
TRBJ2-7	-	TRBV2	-	CASMGSRGSYEQYF	TGTGCCAGTATGGGTTCCCGCGGCTCCTACGAGCAGTACTTC
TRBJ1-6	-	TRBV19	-	CASSIAGVNNSPLHF	TGTGCCAGTAGTATCGCAGGGGTTAATAATTCACCCCTCCACTTT
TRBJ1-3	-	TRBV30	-	CAWKISGGNTIYF	TGTGCCTGGAAGATATCTGGGGGAAACACCATATATTTT
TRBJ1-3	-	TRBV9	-	CASSVAGDGRFSGNTIYF	TGTGCCAGCAGCGTAGCTGGAGACGGCCGATTCTCTGGAAACACCATATATTTT
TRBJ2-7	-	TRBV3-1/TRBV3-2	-	CASSQGNPSEQYF	TGTGCCAGCAGCCAAGGTAATCCGAGCGAGCAGTACTTC
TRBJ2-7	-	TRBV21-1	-	CASSKLKGKRFYEQYF	TGTGCCAGCAGCAAATTAAAAGGGAAACGTTTCTACGAGCAGTACTTC
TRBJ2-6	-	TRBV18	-	CASSPGNSGANVLTF	TGTGCCAGCTCACCAGGGAACTCTGGGGCCAACGTCCTGACTTTC
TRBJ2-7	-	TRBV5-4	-	CASSLEQGSYEQYF	TGTGCCAGCAGCTTGGAGCAGGGTTCCTACGAGCAGTACTTC
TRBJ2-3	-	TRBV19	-	CASSIPLYADTQYF	TGTGCCAGTAGTATCCCACTCTACGCAGATACGCAGTATTTT
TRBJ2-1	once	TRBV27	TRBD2	CASPIAGGGTNEQFF	TGTGCCAGCCCTATAGCGGGAGGCGGTACGAATGAGCAGTTCTTC
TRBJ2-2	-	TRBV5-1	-	CASSGGRADTGELFF	TGCGCCAGCAGCGGGGGCAGGGCAGACACCGGGGAGCTGTTTTTT
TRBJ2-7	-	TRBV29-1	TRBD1	CSACPGQGYEQYF	TGCAGCGCTTGCCCGGGACAGGGCTACGAGCAGTACTTC
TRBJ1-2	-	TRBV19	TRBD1	CASSTRPTGAGYTF	TGTGCCAGTAGTACCCGCCCCACAGGGGCAGGCTACACCTTC
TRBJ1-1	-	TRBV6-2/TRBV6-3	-	CASSYGGGRTEAFF	TGTGCCAGCAGTTACGGAGGGGGACGCACTGAAGCTTTCTTT
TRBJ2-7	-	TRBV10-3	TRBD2	CAISDGRENYEQYF	TGTGCCATCAGTGATGGGCGGGAGAATTACGAGCAGTACTTC
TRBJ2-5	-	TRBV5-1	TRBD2	CASSLRPSGFTKETQYF	TGCGCCAGCAGCTTGAGGCCTAGCGGGTTCACGAAAGAGACCCAGTACTTC
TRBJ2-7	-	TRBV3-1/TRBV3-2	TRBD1	CASSPAPGTENSYEQYF	TGTGCCAGCAGCCCCGCCCCGGGGACAGAGAACTCCTACGAGCAGTACTTC
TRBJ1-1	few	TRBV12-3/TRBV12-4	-	CASSFEIPIEAFF	TGTGCCAGCAGCTTCGAAATACCGATTGAAGCTTTCTTT
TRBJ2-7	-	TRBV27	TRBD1	CASSTRRDRGPREQYF	TGTGCCAGCAGTACCCGCCGGGACAGGGGGCCGAGGGAGCAGTACTTC
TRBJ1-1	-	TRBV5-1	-	CASSGQVGHTEAFF	TGCGCCAGCAGCGGGCAGGTGGGGCACACTGAAGCTTTCTTT
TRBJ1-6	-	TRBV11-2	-	CASSFGQPNSPLHF	TGTGCCAGCAGCTTCGGACAGCCTAATTCACCCCTCCACTTT
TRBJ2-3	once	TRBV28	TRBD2	CASSRGTSGGILFTDTQYF	TGTGCCAGCAGTCGAGGGACTAGCGGGGGGATATTATTCACAGATACGCAGTATTTT
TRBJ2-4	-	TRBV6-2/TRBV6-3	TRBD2	CASSYGGRVDIQYF	TGTGCCAGCAGTTACGGGGGGAGGGTGGACATTCAGTACTTC
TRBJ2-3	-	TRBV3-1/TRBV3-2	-	CASSRMGSGSGSTDTQYF	TGTGCCAGCAGCCGGATGGGATCAGGGAGCGGGAGCACAGATACGCAGTATTTT
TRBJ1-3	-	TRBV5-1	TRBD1	CASSSLMQQGAGNTIYF	TGCGCCAGCAGCTCGCTGATGCAACAGGGGGCTGGAAACACCATATATTTT
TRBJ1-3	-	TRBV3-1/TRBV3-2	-	CASSHHRVAGNTIYF	TGTGCCAGCAGCCACCACAGGGTCGCTGGAAACACCATATATTTT
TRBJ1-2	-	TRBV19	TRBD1	CASSLSRQGDYGYTF	TGTGCCAGTAGTTTATCGCGACAGGGTGATTATGGCTACACCTTC
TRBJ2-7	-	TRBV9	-	CASSVGQSYEQYF	TGTGCCAGCAGCGTTGGCCAAAGCTACGAGCAGTACTTC
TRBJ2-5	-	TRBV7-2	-	CASNLDQETQYF	TGTGCCAGCAACCTGGATCAAGAGACCCAGTACTTC
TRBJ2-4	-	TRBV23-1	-	CASSRENRGQSLSTPSPKNIQYF	TGCGCCAGCAGTCGAGAAAATAGAGGACAGTCGCTGTCAACGCCAAGCCCCAAAAACATTCAGTACTTC